This T cell receptor (beta chain) was found in a study of graft-versus-host responses after intestinal transplantation. About the study: Among the recipients, all got anti-thymocyte globulin induction and then tacrolimus and steroids for approximately 3 years.

About this clone: The antigen is undetermined.

Study results and limitations: HvG clone declines early post-transplant were associated with peak circulating GvH levels. Some GvH clones were seen earlier in gut or blood, suggesting intestinal origin.

The assay was immunoSEQ multiplex PCR, and TCRdb's table has in-frame clones only and misses some. The profile shows approximately 40,000 clones, around 90% of them singletons. V was cut by 0 bases and J by 3 bases, with 3 bases left in between. CDR3 size: 12 residues. Germline CDR1 is SEHNR and CDR2 is FQNEAQ (reference sequence). The origin of this receptor is a human patient who received an intestinal transplant, so some T cells may come from the graft donor. The specimen was PBMCs, collected about 310 days after intestinal transplant. The chain carries TRBV7-9 and TRBJ2-7; D remains ambiguous. CDR3 DNA sequence: TGTGCCAGCAGCTTAGCTAACTACGAGCAGTACTTC. Translation: CASSLANYEQYF.